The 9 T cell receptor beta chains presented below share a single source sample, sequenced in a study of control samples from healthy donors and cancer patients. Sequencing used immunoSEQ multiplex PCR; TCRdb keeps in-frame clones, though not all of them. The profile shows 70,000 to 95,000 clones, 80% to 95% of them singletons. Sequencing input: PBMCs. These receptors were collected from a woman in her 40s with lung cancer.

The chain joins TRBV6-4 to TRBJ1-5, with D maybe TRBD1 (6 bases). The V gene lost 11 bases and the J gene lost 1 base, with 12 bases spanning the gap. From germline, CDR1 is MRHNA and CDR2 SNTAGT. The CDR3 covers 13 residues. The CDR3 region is CACGQGSNQPQHF. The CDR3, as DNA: TGTGCCTGCGGGCAGGGGAGCAATCAGCCCCAGCATTTT.

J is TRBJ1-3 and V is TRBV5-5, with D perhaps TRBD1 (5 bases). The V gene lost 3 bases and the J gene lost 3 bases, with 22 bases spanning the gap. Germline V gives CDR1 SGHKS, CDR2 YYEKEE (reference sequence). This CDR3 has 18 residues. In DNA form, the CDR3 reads TGTGCCAGCAGCTCTTACGCCGGGACCCTTTTTGGTGGAAACACCATATATTTT. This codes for CASSSYAGTLFGGNTIYF.

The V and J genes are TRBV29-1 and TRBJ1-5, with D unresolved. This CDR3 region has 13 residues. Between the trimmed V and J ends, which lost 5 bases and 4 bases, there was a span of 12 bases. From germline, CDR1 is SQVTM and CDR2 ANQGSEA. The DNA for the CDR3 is TGCAGCGTTTCCGACGGCGGTAATCAGCCCCAGCATTTT. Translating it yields CSVSDGGNQPQHF.

The CDR3 is CASSQEIPGGAFF. The CDR3 region has the DNA TGCGCCAGCAGCCAAGAAATACCTGGGGGAGCTTTCTTT. The rearrangement joins TRBV4-1 to TRBJ1-1; a possible D gene is TRBD1 (5 bases). CDR3 length: 13 amino acids. The V gene's germline CDR1 is MGHRA and CDR2 YSYEKL. Trimming stripped 0 bases from V and 10 bases from J, with 12 bases between.

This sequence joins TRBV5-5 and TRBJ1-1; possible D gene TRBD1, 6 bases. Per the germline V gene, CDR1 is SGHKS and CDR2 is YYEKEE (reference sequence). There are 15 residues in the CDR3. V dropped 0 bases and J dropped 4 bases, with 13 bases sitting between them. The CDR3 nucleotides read TGTGCCAGCAGCTTGGCGGGGGCGTCGGTCACTGAAGCTTTCTTT. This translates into CASSLAGASVTEAFF.

The CDR3, as DNA: TGCAGCGTTACAGGGCGGATGAACACTGAAGCTTTCTTT. It encodes CSVTGRMNTEAFF. J is TRBJ1-1 and V is TRBV29-1; D possibly corresponds to TRBD1 (6 bases). Germline assignment: CDR1 SQVTM and CDR2 ANQGSEA. The CDR3 contains 13 residues. Between the trimmed V and J ends, which lost 5 bases and 0 bases, there was a span of 10 bases.

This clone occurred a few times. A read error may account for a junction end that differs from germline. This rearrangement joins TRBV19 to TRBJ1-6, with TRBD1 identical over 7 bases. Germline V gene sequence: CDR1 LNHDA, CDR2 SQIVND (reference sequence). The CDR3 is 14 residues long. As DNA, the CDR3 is TGTGCCAGTACTATAACAGGGGTTGATTCACCCCTCCACTTT. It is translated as CASTITGVDSPLHF.

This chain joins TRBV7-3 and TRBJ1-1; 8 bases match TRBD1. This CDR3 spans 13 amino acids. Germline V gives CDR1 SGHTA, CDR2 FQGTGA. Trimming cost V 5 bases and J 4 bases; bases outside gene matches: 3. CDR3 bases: TGTGCCAGCAGCGTGGACAGGGCCACTGAAGCTTTCTTT. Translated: CASSVDRATEAFF.

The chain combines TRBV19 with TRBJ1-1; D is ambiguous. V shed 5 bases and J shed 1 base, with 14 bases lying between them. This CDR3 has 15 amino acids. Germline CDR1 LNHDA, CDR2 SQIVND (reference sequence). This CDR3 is CASSPLRRTNTEAFF. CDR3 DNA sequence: TGTGCCAGTAGTCCACTGAGACGGACGAACACTGAAGCTTTCTTT. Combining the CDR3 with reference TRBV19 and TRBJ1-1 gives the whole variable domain DGGITQSPKYLFRKEGQNVTLSCEQNLNHDAMYWYRQDPGQGLRLIYYSQIVNDFQKGDIAEGYSVSREKKESFPLTVTSAQKNPTAFYLCASSPLRRTNTEAFFGQGTRLTVV.